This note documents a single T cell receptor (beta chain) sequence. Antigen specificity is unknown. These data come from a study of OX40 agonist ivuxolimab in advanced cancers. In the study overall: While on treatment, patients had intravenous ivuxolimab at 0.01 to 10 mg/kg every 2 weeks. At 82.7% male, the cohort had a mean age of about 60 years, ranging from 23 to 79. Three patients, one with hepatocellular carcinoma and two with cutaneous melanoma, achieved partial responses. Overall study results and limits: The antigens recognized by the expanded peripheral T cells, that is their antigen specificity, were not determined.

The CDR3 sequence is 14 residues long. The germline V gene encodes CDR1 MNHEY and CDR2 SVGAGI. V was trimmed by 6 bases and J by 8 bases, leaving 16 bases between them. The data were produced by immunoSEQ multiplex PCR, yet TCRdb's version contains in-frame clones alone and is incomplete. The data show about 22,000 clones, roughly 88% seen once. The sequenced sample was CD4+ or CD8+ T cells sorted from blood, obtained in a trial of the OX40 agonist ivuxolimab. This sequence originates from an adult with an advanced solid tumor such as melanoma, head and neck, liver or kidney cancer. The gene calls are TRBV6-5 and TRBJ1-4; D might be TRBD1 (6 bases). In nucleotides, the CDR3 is TGTGCCAGCAGCAAAACAGGGTTTGGGGAAAAACTGTTTTTT. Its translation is CASSKTGFGEKLFF.